Listed below are T cell receptor beta chains from one sample, sequenced in a study of T cell repertoires in cytomegalovirus infection. TCRdb reanalysed the reads using MiXCR and keeps one entry per CDR3 protein. The sample lists approximately 700,000 distinct CDR3 sequences, less than 40% occurring once. Sample: PBMCs. The receptors shown here come from a human donor in good health (CMV status not recorded). Some clones in this sample may be carry-over from other donors' samples. CDR3s include the opening cysteine and the closing phenylalanine or tryptophan. Each record gives: D gene, J gene, V gene, clone size, CDR3 DNA, CDR3 protein. D genes are given only for firm matches. Expanded clones are given a class, and other clones once, few, many or no size at all.

D gene: TRBD1
J gene: TRBJ2-3
V gene: TRBV12-3/TRBV12-4
clone size: few
CDR3 DNA: TGTGCCAGTAAAATGACAGGGGCGGTTAGCACAGATACGCAGTATTTT
CDR3 protein: CASKMTGAVSTDTQYF

D gene: TRBD2
J gene: TRBJ2-5
V gene: TRBV19
clone size: .
CDR3 DNA: TGTGCCAGTAGTATAGAGGCGGGGGTTGTGGAGACCCAGTACTTC
CDR3 protein: CASSIEAGVVETQYF

D gene: TRBD2
J gene: TRBJ2-3
V gene: TRBV6-1
clone size: .
CDR3 DNA: TGTGCCAGCAGTGACCGGACTAGCGGGACAACAGATACGCAGTATTTT
CDR3 protein: CASSDRTSGTTDTQYF

D gene: TRBD2
J gene: TRBJ2-1
V gene: TRBV7-8
clone size: many
CDR3 DNA: TGTGCCAGCAGCTGGGTGGAAGCGGGATACAATGAGCAGTTCTTC
CDR3 protein: CASSWVEAGYNEQFF

D gene: .
J gene: TRBJ1-2
V gene: TRBV7-2
clone size: many
CDR3 DNA: TGTGCCAGCAGCTTATCACAGGTTTATGGCTACACCTTC
CDR3 protein: CASSLSQVYGYTF

D gene: .
J gene: TRBJ1-2
V gene: TRBV11-2
clone size: many
CDR3 DNA: TGTGCCAGCACCCGAACGGGAGGGAACTATGGCTACACCTTC
CDR3 protein: CASTRTGGNYGYTF

D gene: .
J gene: TRBJ1-1
V gene: TRBV29-1
clone size: .
CDR3 DNA: TGCAGCGTTGAAGATGGGGGCCGTAACACTGAAGCTTTCTTT
CDR3 protein: CSVEDGGRNTEAFF

D gene: .
J gene: TRBJ2-2
V gene: TRBV7-9
clone size: few
CDR3 DNA: TGTGCCAGCAGCTCTGGGACTTTCACCGGGGAGCTGTTTTTT
CDR3 protein: CASSSGTFTGELFF

D gene: TRBD2
J gene: TRBJ2-5
V gene: TRBV7-9
clone size: .
CDR3 DNA: TGTGCCAGCACTTCTTTCGGAGGGCGGGAGGGCCGCGAAGAGACCCAGTACTTC
CDR3 protein: CASTSFGGREGREETQYF

D gene: .
J gene: TRBJ2-3
V gene: TRBV6-2/TRBV6-3
clone size: .
CDR3 DNA: TGTGCCAGCAGGACCGCAAGGGATACGCAGTATTTT
CDR3 protein: CASRTARDTQYF